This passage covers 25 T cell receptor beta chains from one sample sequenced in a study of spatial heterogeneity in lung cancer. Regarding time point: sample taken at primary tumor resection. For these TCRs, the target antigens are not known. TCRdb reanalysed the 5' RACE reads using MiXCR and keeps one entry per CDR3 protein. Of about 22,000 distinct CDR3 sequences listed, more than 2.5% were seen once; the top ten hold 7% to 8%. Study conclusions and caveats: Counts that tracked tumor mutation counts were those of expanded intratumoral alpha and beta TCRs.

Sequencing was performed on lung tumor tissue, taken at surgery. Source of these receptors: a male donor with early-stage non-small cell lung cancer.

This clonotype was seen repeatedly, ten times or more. The CDR3: CASTYHDGYTF. CDR3 DNA sequence: TGTGCCAGCACCTACCACGATGGCTACACCTTC. This chain connects TRBV7-2 to TRBJ1-2; no definite D call. V lost 7 bases, J lost 6 bases, and 9 bases lay in between. The CDR3 length is 11 residues. Germline loops: CDR1 SGHTA, CDR2 FQGNSA.

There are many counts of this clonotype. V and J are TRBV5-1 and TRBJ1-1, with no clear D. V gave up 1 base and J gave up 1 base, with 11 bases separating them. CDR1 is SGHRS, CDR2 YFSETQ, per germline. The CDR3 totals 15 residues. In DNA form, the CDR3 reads TGCGCCAGCAGCTTGTTGGCCCAACCGAACACTGAAGCTTTCTTT. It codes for CASSLLAQPNTEAFF.

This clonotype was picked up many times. The CDR3 is CATSDNLQAEAFF. The CDR3 coding sequence is TGTGCCACCAGTGATAATCTACAGGCCGAAGCTTTCTTT. This chain links TRBV24-1 with TRBJ1-1, with D possibly being TRBD1 (5 bases). Deletions cut 3 bases from V and 8 bases from J, with 12 bases between. Germline V gene sequence: CDR1 KGHDR, CDR2 SFDVKD. The CDR3 loop spans 13 amino acids.

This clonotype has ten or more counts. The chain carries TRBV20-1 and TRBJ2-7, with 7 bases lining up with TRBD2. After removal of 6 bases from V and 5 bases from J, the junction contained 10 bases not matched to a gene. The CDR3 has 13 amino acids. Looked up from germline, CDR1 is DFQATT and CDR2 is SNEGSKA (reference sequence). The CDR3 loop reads CSAQGSAGDEQYF. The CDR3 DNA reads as TGCAGTGCGCAAGGGTCGGCGGGGGACGAGCAGTACTTC.

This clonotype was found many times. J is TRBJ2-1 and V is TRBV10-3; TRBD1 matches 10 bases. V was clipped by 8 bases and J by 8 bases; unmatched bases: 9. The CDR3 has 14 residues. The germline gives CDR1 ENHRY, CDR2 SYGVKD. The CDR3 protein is CAIGGQGGLDEQFF. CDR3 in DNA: TGTGCCATCGGCGGACAGGGGGGACTCGATGAGCAGTTCTTC.

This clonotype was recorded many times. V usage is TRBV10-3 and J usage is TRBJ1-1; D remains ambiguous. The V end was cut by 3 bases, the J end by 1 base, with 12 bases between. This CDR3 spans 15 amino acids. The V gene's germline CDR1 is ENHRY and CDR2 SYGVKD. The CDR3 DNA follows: TGTGCCATCAGTGAATATGGGGAGTCGAACACTGAAGCTTTCTTT. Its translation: CAISEYGESNTEAFF.

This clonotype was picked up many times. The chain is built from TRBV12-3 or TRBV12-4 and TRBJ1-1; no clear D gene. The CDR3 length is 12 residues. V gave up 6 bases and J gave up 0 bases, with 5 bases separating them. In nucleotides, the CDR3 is TGTGCCAGCAGCCCAGTGAACACTGAAGCTTTCTTT. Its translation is CASSPVNTEAFF.

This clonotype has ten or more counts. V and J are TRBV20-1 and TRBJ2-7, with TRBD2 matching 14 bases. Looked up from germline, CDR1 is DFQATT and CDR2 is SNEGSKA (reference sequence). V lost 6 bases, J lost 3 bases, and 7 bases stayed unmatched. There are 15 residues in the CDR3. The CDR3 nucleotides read TGCAGTGCCCGACTAGCGGGAGGGTGGGGCTACGAGCAGTACTTC. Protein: CSARLAGGWGYEQYF.

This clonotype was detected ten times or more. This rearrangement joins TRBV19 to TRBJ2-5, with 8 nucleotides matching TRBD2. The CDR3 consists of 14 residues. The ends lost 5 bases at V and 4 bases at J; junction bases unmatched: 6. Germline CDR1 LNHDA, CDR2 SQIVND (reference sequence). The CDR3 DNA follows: TGTGCCAGTAGTTTGACTCGGGAGGGAGAGACCCAGTACTTC. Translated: CASSLTREGETQYF.

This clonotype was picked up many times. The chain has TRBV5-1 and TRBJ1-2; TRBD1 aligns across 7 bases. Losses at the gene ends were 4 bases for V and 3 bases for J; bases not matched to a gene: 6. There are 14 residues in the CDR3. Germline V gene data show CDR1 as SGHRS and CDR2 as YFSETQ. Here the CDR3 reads CASSPGQLHYGYTF. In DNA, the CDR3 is TGCGCCAGCAGCCCGGGACAGCTTCACTATGGCTACACCTTC.

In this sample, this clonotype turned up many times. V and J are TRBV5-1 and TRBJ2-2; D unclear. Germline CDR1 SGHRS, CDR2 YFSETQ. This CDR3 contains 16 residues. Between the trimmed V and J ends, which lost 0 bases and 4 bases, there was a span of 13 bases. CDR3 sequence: CASSLATSLGTGELFF. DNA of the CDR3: TGCGCCAGCAGCTTGGCCACCAGTCTGGGCACCGGGGAGCTGTTTTTT.

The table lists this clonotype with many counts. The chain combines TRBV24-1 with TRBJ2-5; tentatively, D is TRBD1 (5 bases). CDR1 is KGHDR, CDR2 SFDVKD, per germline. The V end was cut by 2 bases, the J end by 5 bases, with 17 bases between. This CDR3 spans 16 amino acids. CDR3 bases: TGTGCCACCAGTGATTCAGGAACAGGCAGGTCGGAGACCCAGTACTTC. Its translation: CATSDSGTGRSETQYF.

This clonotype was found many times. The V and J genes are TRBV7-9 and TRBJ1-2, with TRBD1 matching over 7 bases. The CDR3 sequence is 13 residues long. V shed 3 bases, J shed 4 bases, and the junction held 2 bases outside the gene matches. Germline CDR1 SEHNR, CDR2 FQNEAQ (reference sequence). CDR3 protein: CASSLDRSYGYTF. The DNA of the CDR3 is TGTGCCAGCAGCTTGGACAGGTCCTATGGCTACACCTTC.

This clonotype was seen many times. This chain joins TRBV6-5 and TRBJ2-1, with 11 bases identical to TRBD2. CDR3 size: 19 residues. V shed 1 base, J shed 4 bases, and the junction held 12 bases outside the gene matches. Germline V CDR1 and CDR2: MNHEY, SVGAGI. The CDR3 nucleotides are TGTGCCAGCAGTTACTTCGGCCTAGCGGGAGGCCTTCTATACAATGAGCAGTTCTTC. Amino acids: CASSYFGLAGGLLYNEQFF.

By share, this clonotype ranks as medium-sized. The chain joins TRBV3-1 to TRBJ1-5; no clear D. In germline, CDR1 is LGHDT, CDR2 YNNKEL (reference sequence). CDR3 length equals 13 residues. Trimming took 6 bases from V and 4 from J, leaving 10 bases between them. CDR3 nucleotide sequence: TGTGCCAGCAGTCTGACTGGGAATCAGCCCCAGCATTTT. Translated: CASSLTGNQPQHF.

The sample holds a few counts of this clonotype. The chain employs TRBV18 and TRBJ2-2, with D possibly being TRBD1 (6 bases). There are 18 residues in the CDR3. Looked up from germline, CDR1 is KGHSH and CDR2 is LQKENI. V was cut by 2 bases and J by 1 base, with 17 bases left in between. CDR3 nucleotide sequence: TGTGCCAGCTCACCAATATCCCCCGGGACACAGAACACCGGGGAGCTGTTTTTT. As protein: CASSPISPGTQNTGELFF.

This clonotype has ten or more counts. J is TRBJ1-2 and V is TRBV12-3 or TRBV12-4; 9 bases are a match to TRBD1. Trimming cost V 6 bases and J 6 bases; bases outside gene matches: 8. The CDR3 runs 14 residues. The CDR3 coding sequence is TGTGCCAGCAGAAAACCGGACAGGGGCGATGGCTACACCTTC. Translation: CASRKPDRGDGYTF.

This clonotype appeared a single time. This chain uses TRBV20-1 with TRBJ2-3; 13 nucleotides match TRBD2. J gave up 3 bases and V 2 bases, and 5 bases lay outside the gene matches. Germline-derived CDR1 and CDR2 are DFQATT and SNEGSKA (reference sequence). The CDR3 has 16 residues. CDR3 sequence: CSARRLTSGRTDTQYF. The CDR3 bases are TGCAGTGCTAGACGTCTGACTAGCGGGAGGACAGATACGCAGTATTTT.

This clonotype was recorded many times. The CDR3 DNA reads TGTGCCAGCAGTCCCCGACAGATTTTTGCCTACGAGCAGTACTTC. Its translation: CASSPRQIFAYEQYF. J is TRBJ2-7 and V is TRBV27; a weak D match, TRBD1 (5 bases). Trimming cost V 5 bases and J 2 bases, with 16 bases left between them. This CDR3 is built from 15 residues. The germline CDR1 and CDR2 sequences are MNHEY and SMNVEV (reference sequence).

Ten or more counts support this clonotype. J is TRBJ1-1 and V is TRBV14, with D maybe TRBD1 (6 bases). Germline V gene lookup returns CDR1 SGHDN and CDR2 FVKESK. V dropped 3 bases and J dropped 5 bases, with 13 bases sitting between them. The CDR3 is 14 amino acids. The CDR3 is CASSQMGTKTEAFF. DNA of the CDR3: TGTGCCAGCAGCCAGATGGGGACAAAGACTGAAGCTTTCTTT.

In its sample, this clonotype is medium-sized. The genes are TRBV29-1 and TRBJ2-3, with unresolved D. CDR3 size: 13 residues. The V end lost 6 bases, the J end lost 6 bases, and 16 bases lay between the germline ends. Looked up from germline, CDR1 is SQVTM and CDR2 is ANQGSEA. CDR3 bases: TGCAGCGTGCTTAAGGATGGATCGGATACGCAGTATTTT. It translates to CSVLKDGSDTQYF.

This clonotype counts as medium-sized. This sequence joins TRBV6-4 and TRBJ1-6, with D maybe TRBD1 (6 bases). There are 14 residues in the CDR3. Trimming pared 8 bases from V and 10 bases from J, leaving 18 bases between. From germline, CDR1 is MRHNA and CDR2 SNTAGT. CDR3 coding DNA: TGTGCCAGCTGGGCTGGGACATTGAGGTCACCCCTCCACTTT. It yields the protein CASWAGTLRSPLHF.

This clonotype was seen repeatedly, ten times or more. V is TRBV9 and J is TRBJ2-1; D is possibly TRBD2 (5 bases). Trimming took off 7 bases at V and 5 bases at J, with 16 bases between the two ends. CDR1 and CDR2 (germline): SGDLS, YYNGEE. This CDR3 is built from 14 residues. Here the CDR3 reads CASELWRSDNEQFF. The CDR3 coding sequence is TGTGCCAGCGAGCTATGGAGGAGCGACAATGAGCAGTTCTTC.

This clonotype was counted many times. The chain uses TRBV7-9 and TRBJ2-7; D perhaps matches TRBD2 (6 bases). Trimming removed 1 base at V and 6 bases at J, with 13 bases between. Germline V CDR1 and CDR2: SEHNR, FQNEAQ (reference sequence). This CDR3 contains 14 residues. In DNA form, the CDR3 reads TGTGCCAGCAGCTTAGGGGAGGTTGCGGCCGAGCAGTACTTC. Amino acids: CASSLGEVAAEQYF.

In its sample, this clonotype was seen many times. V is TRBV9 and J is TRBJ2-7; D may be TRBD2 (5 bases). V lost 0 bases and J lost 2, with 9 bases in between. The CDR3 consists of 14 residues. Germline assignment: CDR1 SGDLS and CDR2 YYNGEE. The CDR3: CASSVGSGTYEQYF. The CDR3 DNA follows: TGTGCCAGCAGCGTAGGAAGCGGTACCTACGAGCAGTACTTC. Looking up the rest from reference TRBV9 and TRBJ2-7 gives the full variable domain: DSGVTQTPKHLITATGQRVTLRCSPRSGDLSVYWYQQSLDQGLQFLIQYYNGEERAKGNILERFSAQQFPDLHSELNLSSLELGDSALYFCASSVGSGTYEQYFGPGTRLTVT.